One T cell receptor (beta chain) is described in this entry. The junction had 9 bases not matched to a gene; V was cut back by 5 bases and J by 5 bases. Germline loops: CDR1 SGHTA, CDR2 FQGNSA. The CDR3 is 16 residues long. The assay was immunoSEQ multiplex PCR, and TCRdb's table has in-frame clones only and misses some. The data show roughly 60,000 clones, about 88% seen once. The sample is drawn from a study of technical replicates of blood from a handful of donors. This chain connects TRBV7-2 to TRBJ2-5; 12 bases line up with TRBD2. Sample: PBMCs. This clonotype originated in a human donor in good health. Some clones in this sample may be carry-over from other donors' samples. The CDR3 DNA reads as TGTGCCAGCAGCAGACTAGCGGGAGCGGCTAGGGAGACCCAGTACTTC. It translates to CASSRLAGAARETQYF.